The clone carrying this TCR beta chain was seen only once. Germline V gene sequence: CDR1 SGHRS, CDR2 YFSETQ. Between the trimmed V and J ends, which lost 4 bases and 5 bases, there was a span of 15 bases. CDR3 length: 14 residues. This sample was taken from a study of OX40 agonist ivuxolimab in advanced cancers. The protocol was immunoSEQ multiplex PCR, while the TCRdb copy is restricted to in-frame clones and leaves out a portion. The sample consists of tens of thousands of clones, roughly 82% of them appearing once. V and J are TRBV5-1 and TRBJ2-5; D call uncertain. The specimen comprised CD4+ or CD8+ T cells sorted from blood, sampled in a trial of the OX40 agonist ivuxolimab. The TCR originated in an adult with an advanced solid tumor such as melanoma, head and neck, liver or kidney cancer. The CDR3 sequence is CASSPGWVRETQYF. CDR3 nucleotides: TGCGCCAGCAGCCCTGGATGGGTTCGGGAGACCCAGTACTTC.